This TCR beta chain was documented in a study of blood T cell repertoires in COVID-19. Across the whole study: Sample material is recorded as cDNA or gDNA derived from T cells, B-cell-depleted T cells, or PBMCs.

The sample holds one count of this clone. CDR1 is MGHRA, CDR2 YSYEKL, per germline. Losses at the gene ends were 4 bases for V and 3 bases for J; bases not matched to a gene: 7. The CDR3 totals 16 residues. Clones were sequenced by immunoSEQ multiplex PCR, and TCRdb holds only the in-frame ones, with some missing. The sample lists just over 150,000 clones, 85% to 95% occurring once. The chain joins TRBV4-1 to TRBJ2-7, with 12 nucleotides matching TRBD2. Sequences were obtained from peripheral blood. This TCR came from a woman aged 45-65 years with acute or convalescent COVID-19. The CDR3 region is CASSPPGLAGYYEQYF. Written as DNA, the CDR3 is TGCGCCAGCAGCCCCCCCGGACTAGCGGGATACTACGAGCAGTACTTC.